This T cell receptor beta chain emerged from a study of T cells of healthy individuals. The CDR3 is 16 amino acids. V lost 8 bases and J lost 0, with 14 bases in between. Using its own MiXCR run on the 5' RACE reads, TCRdb lists one record per CDR3 protein. Seen here are 100,000 or so distinct CDR3 sequences, roughly a sixth observed once, and the top ten hold 6.2%. At least ten counts were recorded for this clonotype. The sequence was obtained from a human donor in good health. This chain links TRBV12-3 or TRBV12-4 with TRBJ2-6; D might be TRBD1 or TRBD2, each matching 5 bases. CDR3 sequence (DNA): TGTGCCAGCGTCCAGGGACCCTCCTCTGGGGCCAACGTCCTGACTTTC. This codes for CASVQGPSSGANVLTF.